This entry lists 16 T cell receptor beta chains sequenced from one sample in a study of tumor-infiltrating lymphocytes in primary liver carcinoma. Co-extracting RNA and DNA was done with about 17-31 mg of unsorted bulk tissue as input. TCR beta cDNA came from around 500 ng total RNA, primed with a constant-region primer. Three nested multiplex PCR rounds, a slightly modified ARM-PCR, produced the libraries for TCR beta. It was with TRBV1-TRBV30 forward primers and a C-beta reverse primer that the first two PCR rounds were run, at roughly 10 cycles each. TCRdb reanalysed the multiplex PCR reads using MiXCR and keeps one entry per CDR3 protein. The table includes tens of thousands of distinct CDR3 sequences, 65% to 80% detected once. Input material: liver tumor tissue from sampling region 5. Subset here: tumor region T5, tumor centre. These receptors came from a man aged 35 to 55 with primary liver carcinoma and hepatitis B virus infection.

This chain joins TRBV7-3 and TRBJ1-1; 7 positions agree with TRBD1. The germline V gene encodes CDR1 SGHTA and CDR2 FQGTGA. The CDR3 consists of 13 residues. The V and J ends lost 5 bases and 4 bases, in that order; junction bases with no gene match: 4. As DNA, the CDR3 is TGTGCCAGCAGCACCCAGGGGGGCACTGAAGCTTTCTTT. Protein sequence: CASSTQGGTEAFF.

This clonotype appeared a few times. The chain is built from TRBV25-1 and TRBJ2-2; maybe TRBD2 (6 bases). There are 16 residues in the CDR3. Germline CDR1 reads MGHDK; CDR2 reads SYGVNS. V lost 7 bases and J lost 4, with 19 bases in between. The CDR3 loop is CASTSHRLGSTGELFF. The CDR3 region has the DNA TGTGCCAGCACCAGCCACCGACTAGGGAGCACCGGGGAGCTGTTTTTT.

The chain is built from TRBV11-2 and TRBJ2-7; 9 bases line up with TRBD1. The J segment lost 2 bases and the V segment lost 5 bases, leaving 4 bases of the junction unmatched. This CDR3 has 14 amino acids. CDR1 is SGHAT, CDR2 FQNNGV, per germline. The CDR3: CASSSGQGPYEQYF. DNA for the CDR3: TGTGCCAGCAGCAGCGGACAGGGGCCCTACGAGCAGTACTTC.

The chain joins TRBV18 to TRBJ2-1; D is unresolved. Germline CDR1 and CDR2: KGHSH and LQKENI. V dropped 6 bases and J dropped 1 base, with 10 bases sitting between them. CDR3 length: 14 residues. DNA for the CDR3: TGTGCCAGCTCCCCTTTTGAATCCTACAATGAGCAGTTCTTC. Translation: CASSPFESYNEQFF.

The sample holds many counts of this clonotype. The chain recombines TRBV5-1 with TRBJ2-7; 10 bases are shared with TRBD2. V lost 5 bases, J lost 2 bases, and 13 bases stayed unmatched. The CDR3 has 17 amino acids. The V gene's germline CDR1 is SGHRS and CDR2 YFSETQ. CDR3 residues: CASSIGAASGSTYEQYF. As DNA, the CDR3 is TGCGCCAGCAGTATCGGGGCTGCTAGCGGGAGTACCTACGAGCAGTACTTC.

The CDR3 region is CASSSRPSGTIYEYFF. Here the CDR3 DNA reads TGTGCCAGCAGCTCGCGCCCCAGCGGGACGATCTATGAGTATTTCTTC. The chain employs TRBV11-2 and TRBJ2-1; 7 nucleotides align to TRBD2. CDR1 and CDR2 from the germline V gene are SGHAT and FQNNGV. Germline trimming cut 4 bases from V and 16 bases from J; bases unmatched to any gene: 22. The CDR3 extends over 16 amino acids.

This clonotype was recorded a few times. A read error is possible here, since a much larger clone lies one base away. This chain uses TRBV7-9 with TRBJ1-2; TRBD1 aligns across 8 bases. CDR1 and CDR2 from the germline V gene are SEHNR and FQNEAQ (reference sequence). V dropped 2 bases and J dropped 8; count of bases not matched to a gene: 7. The length of the CDR3 is 14 residues. Written as DNA, the CDR3 is TGTGCCAGCAGCTTATGGGACAGGAGGGGCGGCTACACCTTC. It codes for CASSLWDRRGGYTF.

A word on this clonotype: A junction end diverges from the germline sequence, so it may reflect a read error. The rearrangement uses TRBV10-3 and TRBJ2-5, with D possibly TRBD1 on 5 matching bases. Germline loops: CDR1 ENHRY, CDR2 SYGVKD. The CDR3 is 13 amino acids. The CDR3 sequence is CAISWVRVETQYF. In DNA form, the CDR3 reads TGTGCCATCAGTTGGGTCAGGGTAGAGACCCAGTACTTT.

A word on this clonotype: One end of the junction is discordant with germline, which a read error may explain. The CDR3 coding sequence is TGTGCCAGCAGTTGGGTGGCGGGCTACAATGAGCAGTCCTTC. Translation gives CASSWVAGYNEQSF. This chain joins TRBV12-3 or TRBV12-4 and TRBJ2-1; TRBD2 might be the D (5 bases). CDR3 length: 14 residues.

This clonotype was picked up many times. J is TRBJ2-2 and V is TRBV12-3 or TRBV12-4; 7 nucleotides agree with TRBD2. This CDR3 comprises 15 residues. The ends lost 6 bases at V and 3 bases at J; junction bases unmatched: 7. The CDR3 sequence: CASSRSGTDTGELFF. CDR3 DNA: TGTGCCAGCAGCCGAAGCGGGACTGACACCGGGGAGCTGTTTTTT.

Concerning this clonotype itself: Sequence at one end of the junction differs from germline and may be a read error. V usage is TRBV11-2 and J usage is TRBJ2-7, with TRBD1 matching 7 bases. This CDR3 has 13 residues. The germline V gene encodes CDR1 SGHAT and CDR2 FQNNGV. The CDR3 DNA reads as TGTGTCAGCAGCTTAGGGGGCGGCTACGAGCAGTACTTC. It translates to CVSSLGGGYEQYF.

This clonotype was observed many times. This chain connects TRBV5-3 to TRBJ2-1; 9 bases match TRBD1. TRBV5-3 is assigned to the ORF class and has an uncertain function. The CDR3 runs to 15 residues. J lost 2 bases, V lost 2 bases, and 2 bases had no gene match. Written as DNA, the CDR3 is TGTGCCAGAAGCTTCCGGGACAGGGCCTACAATGAGCAGTTCTTC. Translation: CARSFRDRAYNEQFF.

This clonotype was picked up one time. The conserved final phenylalanine or tryptophan is absent from the CDR3, which likely points to a read error. J is TRBJ1-1 and V is TRBV6-5, with 7 nucleotides matching TRBD1. Germline-derived CDR1 and CDR2 are MNHEY and SVGAGI. This CDR3 spans 15 amino acids. In nucleotides, the CDR3 is TGTACCAGCAGTTCGTACAGGGGTCTGAACACTGAAGCTTTCTCT. Amino acids: CTSSSYRGLNTEAFS.

This clonotype was seen a handful of times. The chain carries TRBV20-1 and TRBJ2-7, with 16 bases lining up with TRBD2. Trimming cost V 6 bases and J 0 bases; bases outside gene matches: 11. CDR3 length: 18 amino acids. Germline CDR1 and CDR2: DFQATT and SNEGSKA (reference sequence). In DNA, the CDR3 is TGCAGTGCCCCGATGTGGGGACTAGCGGGAGGGCGCTCCTACGAGCAGTACTTC. It yields the protein CSAPMWGLAGGRSYEQYF.

There are many counts of this clonotype. This chain uses TRBV6-1 with TRBJ2-7; unclear D gene. With 2 bases removed from V and 6 bases from J, the gap between germline ends came to 8 bases. Germline values: CDR1 MNHNS, CDR2 SASEGT. This CDR3 has 12 residues. The CDR3 nucleotides read TGTGCCAGCAGTGAAATGGCGGTCGAGCAGTACTTC. This codes for CASSEMAVEQYF.

Remarks on this clonotype: This CDR3 is missing its conserved last phenylalanine or tryptophan, likely due to a read error. The J gene is TRBJ2-1, the V gene TRBV5-4, with unresolved D. The V gene lost 4 bases and the J gene lost 0 bases, with 11 bases spanning the gap. The CDR3 extends over 15 amino acids. Germline CDR1 is SGHNT and CDR2 is YYREEE (reference sequence). CDR3 protein: CASSARYSSYNEQFL. The CDR3 DNA reads TGTGCCAGCAGCGCCCGCTACAGCTCCTACAATGAGCAGTTCTTA.